Given below is one T cell receptor (beta chain) in context. Its matching antigen is unknown. The source of the sample is a study of T cells expressing NK-cell markers. Study details: Investigators obtained TCR beta repertoires from sorted CD3+CD56+NKG2C+, CD3+CD56+NKG2C- and CD3+CD56-NKG2C+ T cells. Seven donors tested HCMV-seropositive and one tested seronegative among the eight sequenced.

Whole-study results and caveats: Unclear, still, was the HCMV specificity of the expanded NKG2C+ T cell clones.

CDR3 size: 14 residues. CDR1 and CDR2 from the germline V gene are SGHRS and YFSETQ. Each CDR3 protein gets one entry in TCRdb, which reprocessed the 5' RACE reads and gives no DNA. Its clone listing holds roughly 390,000 distinct CDR3 sequences. The sequence was collected from a woman in her 50s in good health. The sequenced material came from blood T cells: a sorted CD56 or NKG2C T cell subset, CD4+ or CD8+ T cells, or bulk PBMC T cells (not recorded which). The J gene is TRBJ2-5, the V gene TRBV5-1; lacking DNA, the TRBD1 call made by TCRdb goes unchecked. The CDR3 reads CASSLAAGIETQYF.